This T cell receptor (beta chain) was sequenced during a study of T cell changes during pregnancy in multiple sclerosis. The CDR3 consists of 16 residues. CDR1 SGDLS and CDR2 YYNGEE come from the germline V gene. With V trimmed by 1 base and J by 1 base, 1 base remained unmatched. TCRdb's table, derived via immunoSEQ multiplex PCR, lists solely in-frame clones and lacks some. The data show about 100,000 clones, over 80% seen once. The sequences come from peripheral blood, collected after pregnancy. This receptor was obtained from a female donor with multiple sclerosis, enrolled in a pregnancy study. The chain combines TRBV9 with TRBJ2-1, with 11 bases identical to TRBD2. CDR3 loop: CASSVTSGSSYNEQFF. The CDR3 bases are TGTGCCAGCAGCGTAACTAGCGGGAGTTCCTACAATGAGCAGTTCTTC.